The following is a T cell receptor (beta chain) sequence with its context. Unmatched junction bases numbered 8, after V lost 10 bases and J lost 5 bases. This CDR3 comprises 13 residues. Germline V gives CDR1 SNHLY, CDR2 FYNNEI. Use of 60 Vbeta and 13 Jbeta primers characterized the PCR. Produced via immunoSEQ multiplex PCR; TCRdb's table is partial and in-frame only. The table includes 100,000 to 140,000 clones, around 67% detected once. This sample was taken from a study of cytomegalovirus exposure and HLA in healthy donors. The rearrangement joins TRBV2 to TRBJ2-7, with 10 bases lining up with TRBD1. Material: PBMCs. The receptor was isolated from a woman between 35 and 50 years old in good health and CMV-seropositive. The CDR3 spells CATKGQGINEQYF. DNA for the CDR3: TGTGCCACCAAGGGACAGGGGATCAACGAGCAGTACTTC. Filled out from reference TRBV2 and TRBJ2-7, the complete variable domain reads EPEVTQTPSHQVTQMGQEVILRCVPISNHLYFYWYRQILGQKVEFLVSFYNNEISEKSEIFDDQFSVERPDGSNFTLKIRSTKLEDSAMYFCATKGQGINEQYFGPGTRLTVT.